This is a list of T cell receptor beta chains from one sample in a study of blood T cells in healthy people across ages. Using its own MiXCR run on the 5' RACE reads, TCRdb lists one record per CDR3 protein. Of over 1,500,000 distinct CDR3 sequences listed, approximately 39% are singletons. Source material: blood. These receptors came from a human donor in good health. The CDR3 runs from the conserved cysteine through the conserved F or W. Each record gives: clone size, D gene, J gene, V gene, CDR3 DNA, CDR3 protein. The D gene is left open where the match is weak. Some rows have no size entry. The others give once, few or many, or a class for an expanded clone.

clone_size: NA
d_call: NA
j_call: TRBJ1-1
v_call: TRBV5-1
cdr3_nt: TGCGCCAGCAGCTTGGGTAGGCAGCCCATGAACACTGAAGCTTTCTTT
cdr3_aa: CASSLGRQPMNTEAFF

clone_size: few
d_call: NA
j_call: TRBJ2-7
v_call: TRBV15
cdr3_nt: TGTGCCACCAGCAGAGATAAAGGGAACTACGAGCAGTACTTC
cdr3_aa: CATSRDKGNYEQYF

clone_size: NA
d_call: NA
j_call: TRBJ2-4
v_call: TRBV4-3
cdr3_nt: TGCGCCAGCAGCCAAGAGTCTACAGGACCACTAAACATTCAGTACTTC
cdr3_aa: CASSQESTGPLNIQYF

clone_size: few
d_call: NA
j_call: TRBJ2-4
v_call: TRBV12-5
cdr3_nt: TGTGCTAGTGGTTTGGAGGGGGGAAACATTCAGTACTTC
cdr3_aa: CASGLEGGNIQYF

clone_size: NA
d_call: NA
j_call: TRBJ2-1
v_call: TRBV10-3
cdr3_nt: TGTGCCATCAGTGAGTTCGCGTATGGGCAGGGCGGGCGGAATGAGCAGTTCTTC
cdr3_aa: CAISEFAYGQGGRNEQFF

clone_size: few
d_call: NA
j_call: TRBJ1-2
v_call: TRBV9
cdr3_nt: TGTGCCAGCAGCGCTTCGGGTGCTGGCTACACCTTC
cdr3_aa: CASSASGAGYTF

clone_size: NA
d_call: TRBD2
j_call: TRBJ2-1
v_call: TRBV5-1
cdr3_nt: TGTGCCAGCAGCTTGGGACTAGCGGGGGGTTCCTACAATGAGCAGTTCTTC
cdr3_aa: CASSLGLAGGSYNEQFF

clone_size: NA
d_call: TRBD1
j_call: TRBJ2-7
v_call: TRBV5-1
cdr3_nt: TGCGCCAGCAGCATGACAGGGGAATTCGAGCAGTACTTC
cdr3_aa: CASSMTGEFEQYF

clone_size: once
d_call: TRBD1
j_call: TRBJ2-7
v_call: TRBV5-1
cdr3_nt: TGCGCCAGCAGCCGGGGCCCGGACAGGTTCTACGAGCAGTACTTC
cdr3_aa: CASSRGPDRFYEQYF

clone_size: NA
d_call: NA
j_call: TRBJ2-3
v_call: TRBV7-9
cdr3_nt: TGTGCCAGCAGCCTACAGAGTGAGGCAGATACGCAGTATTTT
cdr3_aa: CASSLQSEADTQYF

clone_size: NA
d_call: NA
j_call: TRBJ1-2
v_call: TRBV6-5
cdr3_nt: TGTGCCAGCAGTTACTCTCCCAACAGGGAAGAAAATGGCTACACCTTC
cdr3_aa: CASSYSPNREENGYTF

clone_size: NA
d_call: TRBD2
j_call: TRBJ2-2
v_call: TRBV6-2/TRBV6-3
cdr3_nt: TGTGCCAGCAGACTACTAGCGGGGGGGCCGGACACCGGGGAGCTGTTTTTT
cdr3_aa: CASRLLAGGPDTGELFF

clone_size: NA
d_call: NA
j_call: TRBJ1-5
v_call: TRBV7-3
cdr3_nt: TGTGCCAGCAGCTTGACGCATAGCAATCAGCCCCAGCATTTT
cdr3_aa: CASSLTHSNQPQHF

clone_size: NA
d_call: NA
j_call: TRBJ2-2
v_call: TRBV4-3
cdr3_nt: TGCGCCAGCAGCCAAGTAATCGGGGAGCTGTTTTTT
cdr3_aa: CASSQVIGELFF

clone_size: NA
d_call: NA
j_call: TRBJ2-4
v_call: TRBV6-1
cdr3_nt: TGTGCCAGCAACTTTTTCACGGGGGAACAGGGTATCCCCTACAATGAGCAGTACTTC
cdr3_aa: CASNFFTGEQGIPYNEQYF

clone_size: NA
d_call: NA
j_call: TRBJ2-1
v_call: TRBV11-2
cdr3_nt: TGTGCCAGCAGCTTAGGTCTAGCGTTGGACAGTAATGAGCAGTTCTTC
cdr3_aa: CASSLGLALDSNEQFF

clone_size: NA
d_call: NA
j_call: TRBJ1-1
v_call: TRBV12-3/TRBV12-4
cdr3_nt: TGTGCCAGCAACGCAATTAGTAGGACCACTGAAGCTTTCTTT
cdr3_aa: CASNAISRTTEAFF

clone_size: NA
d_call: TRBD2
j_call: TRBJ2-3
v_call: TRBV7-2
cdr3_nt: TGTGCCAGCAGCCGAACTAGCGGGGTCAGCACAGATACGCTGTATTTT
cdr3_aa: CASSRTSGVSTDTLYF

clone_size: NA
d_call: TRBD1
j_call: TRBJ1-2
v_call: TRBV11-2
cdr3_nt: TGTGCCAGCAGCCGGACAGGGGAAGGCGCCTCATTTGGCTACACCTTC
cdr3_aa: CASSRTGEGASFGYTF

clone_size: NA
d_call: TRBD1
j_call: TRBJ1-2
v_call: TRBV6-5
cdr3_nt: TGTGCCAGCAGTCCTAACCCGGACAGGGGGCATGGCTACACCTTC
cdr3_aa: CASSPNPDRGHGYTF

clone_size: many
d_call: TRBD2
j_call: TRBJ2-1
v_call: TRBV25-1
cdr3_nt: TGTGCCAGCAGTGAACAAGGACTAGCGGGGGGCCTCTCCTACAATGAGCAGTTCTTC
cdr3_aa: CASSEQGLAGGLSYNEQFF

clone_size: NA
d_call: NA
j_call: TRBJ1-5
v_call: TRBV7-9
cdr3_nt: TGTGCCAGCAGCTTAGCGCACAGGGAAGGGAATCAGCCCCAGCATTTT
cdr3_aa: CASSLAHREGNQPQHF

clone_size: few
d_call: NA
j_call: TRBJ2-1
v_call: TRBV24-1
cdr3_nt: TGTGCCACCAGTGATCCCCAAGGAGAGTTTCGGGATGAGCAGTTCTTC
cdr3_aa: CATSDPQGEFRDEQFF

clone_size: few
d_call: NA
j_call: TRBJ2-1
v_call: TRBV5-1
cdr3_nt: TGCGCCAGCAGCTTGGAAGGCAGGGGGGGTACTTTCTCCTACAATGAGCAGTTCTTC
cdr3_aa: CASSLEGRGGTFSYNEQFF

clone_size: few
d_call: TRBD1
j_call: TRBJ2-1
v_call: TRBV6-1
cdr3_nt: TGTGCCAGCAGCCGTACTCCCGGGACAGGGCCCTACAATGAGCAGTTCTTC
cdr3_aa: CASSRTPGTGPYNEQFF

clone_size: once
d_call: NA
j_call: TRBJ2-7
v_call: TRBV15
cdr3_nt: TGTGCCACCAGCAGAGGCGGGCTAGCGCTCCCCAATGAGCAGTACTTC
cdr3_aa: CATSRGGLALPNEQYF

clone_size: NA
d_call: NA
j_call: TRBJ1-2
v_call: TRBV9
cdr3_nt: TGTGCCAGCAGCGTGGAGGCGTTTGGGGCCGATCGCTACACCTTC
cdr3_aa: CASSVEAFGADRYTF

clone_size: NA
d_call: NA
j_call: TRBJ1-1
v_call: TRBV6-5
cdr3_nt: TGTGCCAGCAGTTACACTAGGCAGGCATCGGAGGCTTTCTTT
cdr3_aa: CASSYTRQASEAFF

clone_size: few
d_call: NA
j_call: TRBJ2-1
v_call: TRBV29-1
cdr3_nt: TGCAGTGAGGTAAAGGGGAGGAATGAGCAGTTCTTC
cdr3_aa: CSEVKGRNEQFF

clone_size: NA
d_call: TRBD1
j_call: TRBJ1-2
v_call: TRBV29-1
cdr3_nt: TGCAGCGTTGAAGATGACGGGACAGGTTGCTATGGCTACACCTTC
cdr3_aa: CSVEDDGTGCYGYTF

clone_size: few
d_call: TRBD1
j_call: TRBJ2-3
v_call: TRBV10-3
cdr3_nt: TGTGCCATCACGGGACAGGGGAGCACAGATACGCAGTATTTT
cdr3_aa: CAITGQGSTDTQYF

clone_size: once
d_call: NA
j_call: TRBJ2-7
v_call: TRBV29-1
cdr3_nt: TGCAGCGCTTTGCGGACGATTACCTACGAGCAGTACTTC
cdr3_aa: CSALRTITYEQYF

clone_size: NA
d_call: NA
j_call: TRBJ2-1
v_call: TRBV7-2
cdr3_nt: TGTGCCAGCAGTACGCCGGGACACTCCTACAATGAGCAGTTCTTC
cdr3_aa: CASSTPGHSYNEQFF

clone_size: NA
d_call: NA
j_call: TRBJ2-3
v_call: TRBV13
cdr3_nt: TGTGCCAGCAGCTCACCCACGGAGAAAAACACAGATACGCAGTATTTT
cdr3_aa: CASSSPTEKNTDTQYF

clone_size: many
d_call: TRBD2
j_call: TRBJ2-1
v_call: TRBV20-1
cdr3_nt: TGCAGTGCTAGAGCCCTGCGGGGGGCCTACAATGAGCAGTTCTTC
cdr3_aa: CSARALRGAYNEQFF

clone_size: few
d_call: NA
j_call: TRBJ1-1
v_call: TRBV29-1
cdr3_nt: TGCAACGTTGGAAAACACTTGAACACTGAAGCTTTCTTT
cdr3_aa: CNVGKHLNTEAFF

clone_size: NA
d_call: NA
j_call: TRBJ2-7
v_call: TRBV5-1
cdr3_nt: TGCGCCAGCAGCCCTTCTCCGGGGGAGGTGTACGAGCAGTACTTC
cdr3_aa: CASSPSPGEVYEQYF

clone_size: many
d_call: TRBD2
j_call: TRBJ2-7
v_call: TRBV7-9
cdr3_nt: TGTGCCAGCAGCCCGGGGGGTAACTGGGGGATTTACGAGCAGTACTTC
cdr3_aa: CASSPGGNWGIYEQYF

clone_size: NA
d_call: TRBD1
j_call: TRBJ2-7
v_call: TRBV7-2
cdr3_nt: TGTGCCAGCAGCTTAGTCGGACAGGGTATGGGCGAGCAGTACTTC
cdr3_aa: CASSLVGQGMGEQYF

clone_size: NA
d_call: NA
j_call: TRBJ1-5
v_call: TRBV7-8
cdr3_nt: TGTGCCAGCAGCACACAGACCCTAGTCGGGAGTCAGCCCCAGCATTTT
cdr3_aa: CASSTQTLVGSQPQHF

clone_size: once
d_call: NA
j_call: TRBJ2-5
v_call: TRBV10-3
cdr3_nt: TGTGCCATCAGTGAGGGGTTAGCGGCTCAAGAGACCCAGTACTTC
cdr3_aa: CAISEGLAAQETQYF

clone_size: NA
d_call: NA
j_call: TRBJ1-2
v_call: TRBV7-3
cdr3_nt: TGTGCCAGCAGCTTAGACGGGCAGGGAAGAAGGGATGGCTACACCTTC
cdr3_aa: CASSLDGQGRRDGYTF

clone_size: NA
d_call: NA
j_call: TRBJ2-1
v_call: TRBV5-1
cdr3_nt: TGCGCCAGCAGCTTGGAGTCGGGGGAGTGGGGGCAGTTCTTC
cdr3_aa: CASSLESGEWGQFF

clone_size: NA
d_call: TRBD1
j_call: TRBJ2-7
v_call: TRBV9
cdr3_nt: TGTGCCAGCAGCGTAGGGGGACAGGCCCCTTACGAGCAGTACTTC
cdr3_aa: CASSVGGQAPYEQYF

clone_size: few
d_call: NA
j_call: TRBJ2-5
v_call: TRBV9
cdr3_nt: TGTGCCAGCAGCGTAGGCGCAGGGGAAGAGACCCAGTACTTC
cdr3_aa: CASSVGAGEETQYF

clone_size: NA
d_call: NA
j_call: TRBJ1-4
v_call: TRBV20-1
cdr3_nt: TGCAGTGTCCCACCGGGGATTGCAACTAATGAAAAACTGTTTTTT
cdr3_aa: CSVPPGIATNEKLFF

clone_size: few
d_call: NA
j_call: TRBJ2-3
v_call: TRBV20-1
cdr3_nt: TGCAGTGCTAACAGGGAAACAGATACGCAGTATTTT
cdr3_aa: CSANRETDTQYF